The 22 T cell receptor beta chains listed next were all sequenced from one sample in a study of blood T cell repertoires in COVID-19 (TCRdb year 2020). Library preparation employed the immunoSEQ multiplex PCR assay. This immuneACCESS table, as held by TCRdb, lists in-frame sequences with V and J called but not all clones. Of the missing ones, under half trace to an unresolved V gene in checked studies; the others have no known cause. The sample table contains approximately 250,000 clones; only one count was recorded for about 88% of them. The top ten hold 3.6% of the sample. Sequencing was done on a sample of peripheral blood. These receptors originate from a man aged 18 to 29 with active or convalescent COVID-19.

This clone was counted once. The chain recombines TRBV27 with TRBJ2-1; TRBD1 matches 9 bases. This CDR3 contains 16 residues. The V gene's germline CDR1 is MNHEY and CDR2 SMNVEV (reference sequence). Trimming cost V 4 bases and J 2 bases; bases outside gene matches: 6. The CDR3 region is CASSYTGGGPYNEQFF. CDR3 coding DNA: TGTGCCAGCAGTTACACAGGGGGCGGACCCTACAATGAGCAGTTCTTC.

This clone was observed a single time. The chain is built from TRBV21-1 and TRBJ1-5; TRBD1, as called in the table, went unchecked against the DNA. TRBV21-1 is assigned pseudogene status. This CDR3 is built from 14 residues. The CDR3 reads CASSRTGHFQPQHF. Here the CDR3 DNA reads TGTGCCAGCAGTCGGACAGGGCACTTTCAGCCCCAGCATTTT.

The chain's CDR3 is CASSQVERLNTEAFF. CDR3 bases: TGTGCCAGCAGCCAAGTTGAGCGATTGAACACTGAAGCTTTCTTT. V is TRBV4-2 and J is TRBJ1-1; D gene unclear. V was pared by 1 base and J by 0 bases, with 9 bases between. This CDR3 contains 15 residues. The V gene's germline CDR1 is LGHNA and CDR2 YNFKEQ.

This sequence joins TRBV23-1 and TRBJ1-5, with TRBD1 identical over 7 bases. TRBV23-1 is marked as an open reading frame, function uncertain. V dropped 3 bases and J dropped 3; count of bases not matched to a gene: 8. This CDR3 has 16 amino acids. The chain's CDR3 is CASSQRTGLINQPQHF. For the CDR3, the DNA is TGCGCCAGCAGTCAGAGGACAGGCCTAATCAATCAGCCCCAGCATTTT.

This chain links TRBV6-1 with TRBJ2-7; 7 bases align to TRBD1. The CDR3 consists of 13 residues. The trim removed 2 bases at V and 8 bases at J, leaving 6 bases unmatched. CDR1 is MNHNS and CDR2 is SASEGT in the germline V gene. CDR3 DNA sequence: TGTGCCAGCAGTGAAACCGACAGGGCACAGCAGTACTTC. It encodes CASSETDRAQQYF.

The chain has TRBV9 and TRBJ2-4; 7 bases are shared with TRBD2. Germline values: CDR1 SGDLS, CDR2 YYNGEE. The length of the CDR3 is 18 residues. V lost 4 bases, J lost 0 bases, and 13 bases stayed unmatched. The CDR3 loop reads CASSQNSAGVEAKNIQYF. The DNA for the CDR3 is TGTGCCAGCAGCCAAAATTCCGCGGGGGTGGAAGCCAAAAACATTCAGTACTTC.

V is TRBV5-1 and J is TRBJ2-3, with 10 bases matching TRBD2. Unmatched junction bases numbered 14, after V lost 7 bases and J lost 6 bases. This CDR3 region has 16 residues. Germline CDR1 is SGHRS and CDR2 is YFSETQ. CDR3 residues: CASASGRSAGGDTQYF. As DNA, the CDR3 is TGCGCCAGCGCCTCCGGTCGGTCAGCGGGGGGGGATACGCAGTATTTT.

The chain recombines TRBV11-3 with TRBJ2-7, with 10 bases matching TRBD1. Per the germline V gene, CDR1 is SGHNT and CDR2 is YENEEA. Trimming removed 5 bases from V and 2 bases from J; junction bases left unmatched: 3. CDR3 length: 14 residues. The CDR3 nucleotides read TGTGCCAGCAGCAAAGGACAGGGGGCCTACGAGCAGTACTTC. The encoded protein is CASSKGQGAYEQYF.

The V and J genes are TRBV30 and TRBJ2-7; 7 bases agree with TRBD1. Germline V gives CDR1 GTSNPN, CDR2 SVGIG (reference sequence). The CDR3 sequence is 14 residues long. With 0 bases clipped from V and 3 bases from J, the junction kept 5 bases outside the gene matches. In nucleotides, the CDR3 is TGTGCCTGGAGTGTAAAAGGGGGCGGCTACGAGCAGTACTTC. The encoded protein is CAWSVKGGGYEQYF.

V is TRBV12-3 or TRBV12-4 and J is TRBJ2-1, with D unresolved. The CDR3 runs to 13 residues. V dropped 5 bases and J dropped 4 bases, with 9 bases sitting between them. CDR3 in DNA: TGTGCCAGCAGTCTCTCCAGTTACAATGAGCAGTTCTTC. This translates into CASSLSSYNEQFF.

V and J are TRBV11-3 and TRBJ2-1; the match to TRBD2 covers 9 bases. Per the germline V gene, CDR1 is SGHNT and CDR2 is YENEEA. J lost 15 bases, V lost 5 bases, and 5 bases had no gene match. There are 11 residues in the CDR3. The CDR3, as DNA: TGTGCCAGCAGCGGCGGGAGGGCTGCGTTCTTC. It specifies CASSGGRAAFF.

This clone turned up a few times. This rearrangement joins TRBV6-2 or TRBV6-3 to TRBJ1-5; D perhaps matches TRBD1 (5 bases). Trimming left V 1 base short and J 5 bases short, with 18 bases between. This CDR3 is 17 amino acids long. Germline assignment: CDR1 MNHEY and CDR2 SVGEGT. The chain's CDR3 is CASSYYSKLDSHQPQHF. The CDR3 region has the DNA TGTGCCAGCAGTTACTACTCGAAACTCGACAGTCATCAGCCCCAGCATTTT.

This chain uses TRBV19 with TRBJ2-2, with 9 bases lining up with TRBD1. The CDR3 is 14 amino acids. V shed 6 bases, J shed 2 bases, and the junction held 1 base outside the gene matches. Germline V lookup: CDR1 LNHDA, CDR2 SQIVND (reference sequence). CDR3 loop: CASRGQGNTGELFF. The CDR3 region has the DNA TGTGCCAGTAGGGGACAGGGTAACACCGGGGAGCTGTTTTTT.

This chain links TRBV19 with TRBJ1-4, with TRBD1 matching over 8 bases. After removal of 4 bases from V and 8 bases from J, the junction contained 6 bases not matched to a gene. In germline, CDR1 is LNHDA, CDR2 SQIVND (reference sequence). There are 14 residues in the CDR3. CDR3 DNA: TGTGCCAGTAGTACCGGACAGGGCGTCGAAAAACTGTTTTTT. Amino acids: CASSTGQGVEKLFF.

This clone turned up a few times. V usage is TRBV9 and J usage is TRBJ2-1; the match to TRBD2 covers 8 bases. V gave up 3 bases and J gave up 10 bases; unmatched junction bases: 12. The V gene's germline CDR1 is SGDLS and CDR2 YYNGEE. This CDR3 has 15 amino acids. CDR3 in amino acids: CASSGRSGTSSEQFF. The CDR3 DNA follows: TGTGCCAGCAGCGGAAGATCCGGGACTAGTTCAGAGCAGTTCTTC.

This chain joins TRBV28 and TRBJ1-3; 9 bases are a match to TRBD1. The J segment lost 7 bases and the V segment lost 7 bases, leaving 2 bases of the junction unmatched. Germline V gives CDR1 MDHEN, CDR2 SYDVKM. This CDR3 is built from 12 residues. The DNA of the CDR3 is TGTGCCAGCAAACAGGGGGCGAACACCATATATTTT. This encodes CASKQGANTIYF.

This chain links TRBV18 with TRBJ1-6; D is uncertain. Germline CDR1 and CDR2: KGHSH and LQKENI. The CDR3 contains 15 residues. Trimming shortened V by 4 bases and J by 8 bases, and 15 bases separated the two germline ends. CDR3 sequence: CASSRARGNDSPLHF. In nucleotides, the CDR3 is TGTGCCAGCTCACGCGCGCGAGGGAACGATTCACCCCTCCACTTT.

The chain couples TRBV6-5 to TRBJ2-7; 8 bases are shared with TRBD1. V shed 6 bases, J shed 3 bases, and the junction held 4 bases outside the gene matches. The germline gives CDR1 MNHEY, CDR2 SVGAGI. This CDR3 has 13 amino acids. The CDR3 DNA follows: TGTGCCAGCAGGGGGACAGGTCACTACGAGCAGTACTTC. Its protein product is CASRGTGHYEQYF.

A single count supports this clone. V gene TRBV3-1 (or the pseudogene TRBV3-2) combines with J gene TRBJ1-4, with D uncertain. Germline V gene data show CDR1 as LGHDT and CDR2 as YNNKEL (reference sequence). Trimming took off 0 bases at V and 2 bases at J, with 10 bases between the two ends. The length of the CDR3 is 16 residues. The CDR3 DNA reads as TGTGCCAGCAGCCAAGAAGCCCTGAAGACTAATGAAAAACTGTTTTTT. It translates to CASSQEALKTNEKLFF.

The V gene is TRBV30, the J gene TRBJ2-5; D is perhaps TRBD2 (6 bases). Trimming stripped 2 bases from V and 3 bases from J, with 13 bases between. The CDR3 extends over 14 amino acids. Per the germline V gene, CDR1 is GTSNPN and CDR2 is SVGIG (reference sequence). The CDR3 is CAWSSGTSKETQYF. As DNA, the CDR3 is TGTGCCTGGAGTAGCGGAACTAGCAAAGAGACCCAGTACTTC.

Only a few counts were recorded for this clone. The CDR3 sequence is CASSLRSGILNTEAFF. CDR3 coding DNA: TGTGCCAGCAGTCTCCGTTCGGGGATCTTGAACACTGAAGCTTTCTTT. This chain connects TRBV5-4 to TRBJ1-1; no definite D call. The ends were cut back, 5 bases at V and 0 bases at J, with 17 bases in the middle. The CDR3 loop spans 16 amino acids. The V gene's germline CDR1 is SGHNT and CDR2 YYREEE (reference sequence). Full variable domain (missing parts from reference TRBV5-4 and TRBJ1-1): ETGVTQSPTHLIKTRGQQVTLRCSSQSGHNTVSWYQQALGQGPQFIFQYYREEENGRGNFPPRFSGLQFPNYSSELNVNALELDDSALYLCASSLRSGILNTEAFFGQGTRLTVV.

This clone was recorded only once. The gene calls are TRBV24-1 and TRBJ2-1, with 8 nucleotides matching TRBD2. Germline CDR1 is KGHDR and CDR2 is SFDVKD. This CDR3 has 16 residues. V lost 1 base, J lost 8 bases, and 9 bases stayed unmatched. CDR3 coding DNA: TGTGCCACCAGTGATTTACTCGCGGGAGGTCAGGATGAGCAGTTCTTC. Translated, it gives CATSDLLAGGQDEQFF.